This is a list of T cell receptor beta chains from one sample in a study of cytomegalovirus exposure and HLA in healthy donors. The protocol was immunoSEQ multiplex PCR, while the TCRdb copy is restricted to in-frame clones and leaves out a portion. The data contain fewer than 60,000 clones, around 94% of them singletons. The sequenced material came from PBMCs. These receptors originate from a woman in her late teens or twenties in good health and CMV-seropositive. The CDR3 runs from the conserved cysteine through the conserved F or W.

TRBV11-2 | CASTPVGDHYEQYF
TRBV7-8 | CASSPRGGEGGEQFF
TRBV5-5 | CASSLERTFYEQYF
TRBV7-9 | CASSFGGSADTQYF
TRBV29-1 | CSVEDLPRGIGNTIYF
TRBV30 | CAWRLRRYNEQFF
TRBV28 | CASSWDRANQPQHF
TRBV9 | CASSVYGTAKNYGYTF
TRBV27 | CASSLAGKSSYEQYF
TRBV19 | CASSIDRFSGANVLTF
TRBV29-1 | CSVSQGSGNTIYF
TRBV6-5 | CASSLDTGNTEAFF
TRBV7-6 | CASSFLGQGQETQYF
TRBV19 | CASIDVYKTARNTEAFF
TRBV7-3 | CASSLTIGSGSLNTGELFF
TRBV5-1 | CASSPGDRAYEQYF
TRBV30 | CAWNRGISYEQYF
TRBV28 | CASSSGLAANNEQFF
TRBV5-8 | CASSLAGGPAKNIQYF
TRBV21-1 | CASSITQGTNQPQHF
TRBV27 | CASSSRQGNTEAFF
TRBV6-4 | CASSGRATDEQFF
TRBV2 | CASSGRGETQYF
TRBV2 | CASSRPTGQNTEAFF
TRBV7-6 | CASSLPAQGSGTQYF
TRBV6-5 | CASSSGRRGTEAFF
TRBV6-4 | CASSDSLVWNTGELFF
TRBV27 | CASSLSQGGKNTEAFF
TRBV7-6 | CASSAGQLQPQHF
TRBV5-6 | CASSLTRQETQYF
TRBV9 | CASSAQANTGELFF
TRBV29-1 | CSVEGQGRDNEQFF
TRBV19 | CASSPTGGSLHEQYF
TRBV5-1 | CASSEDRAGNTIYF
TRBV29-1 | CSVGGRRDNYEQYF
TRBV28 | CASSPLGLEYEQYF
TRBV11-2 | CASSLVGTGINTGELFF
TRBV5-8 | CASSQDSEREVGELFF
TRBV28 | CASSFGTGNNYGYTF
TRBV9 | CASSVDPPTGANWHEQFF
TRBV18 | CASSPPHRANEQFF
TRBV7-2 | CASSQGSRTNFTDTQYF
TRBV7-9 | CASSLVRLAGNTDTQYF
TRBV18 | CASSPTREAGVTDTQYF
TRBV14 | CASSQGLLNEQFF
TRBV27 | CASSLTGGPTGELFF
TRBV6-1 | CASSEPGQIKNIQYF
TRBV30 | CAWRNRGGVHGNTEAFF